This T cell receptor (beta chain) was sequenced for a study of regulatory T cells in long-lasting Graves disease. Time point of the sample: persistent/refractory GD, antithyroid drugs over 5 years with positive TRAb. Researchers made the TCR library from RNA that was extracted from PBMCs. This clonotype was detected only a few times. The TCR beta library used iRepertoire HTBI primers with Arm-PCR amplification of CDR3. Each CDR3 protein gets one entry after TCRdb re-called the multiplex PCR reads with MiXCR. The sample carries about 470,000 distinct CDR3 sequences, 20% to 25% recorded once. Trimming took 7 bases from V and 5 from J; bases not matched to a gene: 11. This CDR3 contains 15 residues.

Source: peripheral blood mononuclear cells (PBMCs), taken when the disease was refractory, from a patient treated with antithyroid drugs. The chain uses TRBV12-3 or TRBV12-4 and TRBJ2-3, with TRBD2 identical over 8 bases. The TCR was taken from a female donor with Graves disease. The CDR3 reads CASNLGAGGRDTQYF. The CDR3 bases are TGTGCCAGCAACTTAGGGGCGGGGGGACGAGATACGCAGTATTTT.